Following are 8 T cell receptor beta chains from one sample sequenced in a study of blood T cell repertoires in COVID-19. Some clones are missing from TCRdb's copy, which holds only in-frame ones; the method was immunoSEQ multiplex PCR. The repertoire consists of about 340,000 clones, with approximately 86% occurring once and the leading ten covering roughly 4.2%. What was sequenced was PBMCs or T cells enriched from blood (not recorded which). The origin of the receptors is a middle-aged woman with acute COVID-19.

The genes are TRBV4-2 and TRBJ2-5; 9 bases agree with TRBD2. The junction had 13 bases not matched to a gene; V was cut back by 1 base and J by 4 bases. Germline V CDR1 and CDR2: LGHNA, YNFKEQ. The CDR3 has 18 amino acids. In DNA form, the CDR3 reads TGTGCCAGCAGCCAAGGGTGGTCGGCTAGCGGGATTTTAGAGACCCAGTACTTC. Translation: CASSQGWSASGILETQYF.

This clone turned up a few times. The chain joins TRBV28 to TRBJ1-4; unclear D gene. The CDR3 covers 16 residues. The V gene's germline CDR1 is MDHEN and CDR2 SYDVKM. V dropped 6 bases and J dropped 0 bases, with 14 bases sitting between them. The DNA of the CDR3 is TGTGCCAGCAGCTCCATGGGCAGCACAACTAATGAAAAACTGTTTTTT. It specifies CASSSMGSTTNEKLFF.

In its sample, this clone was seen once. The same CDR3 can be traced to other DNA sequences in this sample. The CDR3, as DNA: TGCGCCAGCAGCGAAACAGCTAACTATGGCTACACCTTC. Encoded protein: CASSETANYGYTF. The rearrangement joins TRBV5-1 to TRBJ1-2; D is unclear. Per germline, CDR1 SGHRS and CDR2 YFSETQ. V was pared by 4 bases and J by 0 bases, with 7 bases between. The CDR3 loop spans 13 amino acids.

This rearrangement joins TRBV5-1 to TRBJ1-4, with a tentative D call TRBD1 (5 bases). This CDR3 spans 15 amino acids. The ends were cut back, 2 bases at V and 8 bases at J, with 16 bases in the middle. Germline CDR1 reads SGHRS; CDR2 reads YFSETQ. The CDR3 DNA reads TGCGCCAGCAGCTTATCTAAAGGGGATTCAGAAAAACTGTTTTTT. Its translation: CASSLSKGDSEKLFF.

This chain uses TRBV3-1 (or the pseudogene TRBV3-2) with TRBJ2-2, with a tentative D call TRBD1 (5 bases). CDR3 length: 15 residues. Germline V CDR1 and CDR2: LGHDT, YNNKEL (reference sequence). V was pared by 5 bases and J by 1 base, with 11 bases between. Here the CDR3 reads CASSARRGNTGELFF. Here the CDR3 DNA reads TGTGCCAGCAGCGCCCGAAGGGGGAACACCGGGGAGCTGTTTTTT.

The genes are TRBV19 and TRBJ1-1, with TRBD1 matching over 10 bases. CDR3 length equals 13 residues. CDR1 LNHDA and CDR2 SQIVND come from the germline V gene (reference sequence). Unmatched junction bases numbered 2, after V lost 5 bases and J lost 5 bases. This chain's CDR3 is CASSWTGGTEAFF. The CDR3, as DNA: TGTGCCAGTAGTTGGACAGGGGGAACTGAAGCTTTCTTT.

V and J are TRBV15 and TRBJ2-3; weak D call: TRBD1 (5 bases). Trimming shortened V by 5 bases and J by 6 bases, and 27 bases separated the two germline ends. Germline V lookup: CDR1 LNHNV, CDR2 YYDKDF (reference sequence). CDR3 length: 18 residues. CDR3 nucleotides: TGTGCCACCAGCCGGCCTAGGGGCTTAGGGCCCCCCGCGGATACGCAGTATTTT. Protein sequence: CATSRPRGLGPPADTQYF.

Only one count was recorded for this clone. The chain couples TRBV5-6 to TRBJ2-7; weak D call: TRBD1 (5 bases). Looked up from germline, CDR1 is SGHDT and CDR2 is YYEEEE. The CDR3 spans 16 residues. The germline V and J ends were trimmed by 0 bases and 2 bases, with 15 bases remaining between them. The CDR3 reads CASSLDYLTVPYEQYF. In DNA, the CDR3 is TGTGCCAGCAGCTTGGACTATCTGACAGTTCCCTACGAGCAGTACTTC.